These T cell receptor beta chains were read from a single sample in a study of T cell responses to AZD1222 COVID-19 vaccine. The table came from immunoSEQ multiplex PCR; TCRdb's copy has only in-frame clones and leaves some out. The repertoire holds about 140,000 clones, with about 90% as singletons. The input for sequencing was peripheral blood, taken 28 days after the second dose of the MenACWY control vaccine. These receptor sequences come from an adult who received the MenACWY meningococcal vaccine as a control. The CDR3 runs from the conserved cysteine through the conserved F or W. The order of the fields is V gene, clone size, J gene, D gene, CDR3 protein, CDR3 DNA. The D gene is left open where the match is weak. Clone size appears in some rows only: once, few, many, or a class for an expanded clone.

TRBV27	-	TRBJ2-7	-	CASRFSDRYEQYF	TGTGCCAGCAGATTCTCGGACAGATACGAGCAGTACTTC
TRBV6-2/TRBV6-3	once	TRBJ2-2	TRBD1	CASSRSGQGWSGELFF	TGTGCCAGCAGCCGCTCGGGACAGGGATGGAGCGGGGAGCTGTTTTTT
TRBV7-9	-	TRBJ1-1	-	CASSLQGMNTEAFF	TGTGCCAGCAGCTTACAGGGAATGAACACTGAAGCTTTCTTT
TRBV6-6	-	TRBJ2-7	TRBD2	CASSHFGTSGPYEQYF	TGTGCCAGCAGTCATTTCGGGACTAGCGGACCCTACGAGCAGTACTTC
TRBV28	-	TRBJ2-1	-	CASKEANEQFF	TGTGCCAGTAAGGAGGCTAATGAGCAGTTCTTC
TRBV27	-	TRBJ2-1	-	CASSFKLNSDEQFF	TGTGCCAGCAGTTTTAAGCTTAACAGCGATGAGCAGTTCTTC
TRBV18	-	TRBJ1-4	-	CASSPRGANEKLFF	TGTGCCAGCTCACCAAGGGGGGCTAATGAAAAACTGTTTTTT
TRBV19	once	TRBJ2-3	TRBD1	CASSIAGGQGNADTQYF	TGTGCCAGTAGTATAGCTGGGGGACAGGGAAACGCAGATACGCAGTATTTT
TRBV5-6	once	TRBJ2-1	TRBD2	CASSLLAGGKHNEQFF	TGTGCCAGCAGCTTGTTGGCGGGGGGGAAACACAATGAGCAGTTCTTC
TRBV2	-	TRBJ2-1	TRBD2	CASITGGSSYNEQFF	TGTGCCAGCATCACGGGCGGGAGCTCCTACAATGAGCAGTTCTTC
TRBV5-8	-	TRBJ2-3	-	CASSLTPTSSDTQYF	TGTGCCAGCAGCCTCACGCCCACTAGCTCTGATACGCAGTATTTT
TRBV12-3/TRBV12-4	-	TRBJ2-4	-	CASSFRGANIQYF	TGTGCCAGCAGTTTCCGGGGGGCGAACATTCAGTACTTC
TRBV6-2/TRBV6-3	-	TRBJ1-4	-	CASSPDSTNEKLFF	TGTGCCAGCAGCCCCGACAGTACTAATGAAAAACTGTTTTTT
TRBV28	-	TRBJ1-3	-	CASSLLSPGFGNTIYF	TGTGCCAGCAGTTTATTATCCCCAGGGTTTGGAAACACCATATATTTT
TRBV19	once	TRBJ1-4	-	CASSISGDPEKLFF	TGTGCCAGTAGTATATCAGGGGATCCTGAAAAACTGTTTTTT
TRBV2	-	TRBJ1-2	-	CASRGDGNYGYTF	TGTGCCAGCAGGGGGGACGGAAACTATGGCTACACCTTC
TRBV27	-	TRBJ1-3	-	CASSPTAANSGNTIYF	TGTGCCAGCAGTCCAACCGCCGCGAACTCTGGAAACACCATATATTTT
TRBV28	-	TRBJ1-4	-	CASSLAFGGEKLFF	TGTGCCAGCAGTCTGGCGTTTGGGGGTGAAAAACTGTTTTTT
TRBV4-3	-	TRBJ2-1	TRBD2	CASSQDWLAGDNEQFF	TGCGCCAGCAGCCAAGATTGGCTAGCGGGAGACAATGAGCAGTTCTTC
TRBV6-5	-	TRBJ1-5	-	CASRAGTPNQPQHF	TGTGCCAGCAGAGCCGGGACACCGAATCAGCCCCAGCATTTT
TRBV28	-	TRBJ1-5	-	CASTKRGAASNQPQHF	TGTGCCAGCACCAAACGGGGGGCTGCTAGCAATCAGCCCCAGCATTTT
TRBV29-1	-	TRBJ2-5	-	CSVVWLIGETQYF	TGCAGCGTTGTCTGGCTCATTGGGGAGACCCAGTACTTC
TRBV30	-	TRBJ1-4	-	CAWRLGEKLFF	TGTGCCTGGAGGCTGGGTGAAAAACTGTTTTTT